This TCR beta chain was captured in a study of Ad26.COV2.S vaccination and SARS-CoV-2 variants. Study findings and constraints: Those who received vaccine or placebo ended up with similar non-spike TCR breadth. Post-vaccination breadth of spike-specific CD8+ and CD4+ T cell responses was reportedly substantial. Spike-specific TCR breadth was greater in vaccine than placebo recipients. Using TCR breadth and depth analyses may have led to underestimated total T cell responses.

Profiled with immunoSEQ multiplex PCR; TCRdb holds only in-frame clones, not every one. This sample has under 95,000 clones, with less than 85% found just once. This CDR3 region has 14 residues. On this clone itself: Its specificity is not known.

The sequence derives from a human donor who had recovered from COVID-19. The chain recombines TRBV21-1 with TRBJ1-5. TRBV21-1 is assigned pseudogene status. The sample here was peripheral blood, taken after recovery from COVID-19. CDR3 sequence: CASSTGGGSQPQHF. CDR3 nucleotide sequence: TGTGCCAGCAGCACCGGCGGGGGTAGTCAGCCCCAGCATTTT.